These T cell receptor beta chains were read from a single sample in a study of T cell responses to AZD1222 COVID-19 vaccine. Some clones are missing from TCRdb's copy, which holds only in-frame ones; the method was immunoSEQ multiplex PCR. Of around 140,000 clones listed, 85% to 90% are singletons. The sequencing used peripheral blood, collected on day 0 of AZD1222 vaccination. These receptors all stem from an adult in good health. Each CDR3 is given with its conserved first and last residue. Only some rows state a clone size, as once, few, many or a class for expanded clones.

TRBV27	few	TRBJ1-2	CASSSTPQKLYGYTF
TRBV24-1	.	TRBJ1-2	CATSDRDRYYGYTF
TRBV30	.	TRBJ2-6	CAWRGTEAGANVLTF
TRBV4-2	.	TRBJ2-1	CASSQETSGGPYNEQFF
TRBV3-1/TRBV3-2	.	TRBJ2-3	CASSQEERSTDTQYF
TRBV2	few	TRBJ1-4	CASTRGKEKLFF
TRBV9	.	TRBJ2-7	CASSVEPAREQYF
TRBV7-2	.	TRBJ1-2	CASSLGPGAVYGYTF
TRBV5-1	.	TRBJ1-3	CASSIGQDGNTIYF
TRBV5-1	once	TRBJ2-2	CASSLVRKNTGELFF
TRBV6-5	once	TRBJ1-2	CASSYSVGHLYGYTF
TRBV5-1	.	TRBJ1-3	CASSLTGTYSGNTIYF
TRBV10-3	.	TRBJ2-5	CAISGAARETQYF
TRBV4-3	.	TRBJ2-7	CASSQGFASSKGPGSYEQYF
TRBV7-2	.	TRBJ2-2	CASSSGTSAGELFF
TRBV27	.	TRBJ2-1	CASSSPGSAEQFF
TRBV5-1	.	TRBJ1-4	CASSSGGSGEKLFF
TRBV27	.	TRBJ1-6	CASSRIGTGGYGETYNSPLHF
TRBV7-8	.	TRBJ1-4	CASSFTGLLNEKLFF
TRBV5-1	.	TRBJ2-7	CASSLGTGPAYEQYF
TRBV7-3	.	TRBJ2-5	CASSDGAGPQTQYF
TRBV28	.	TRBJ1-3	CASSSGGQSGNTIYF
TRBV4-1	few	TRBJ1-6	CASSPIPGSSSPLHF
TRBV7-2	once	TRBJ1-2	CASSPRGAYGYTF
TRBV9	.	TRBJ2-7	CASSVAGQGYHEQYF
TRBV2	.	TRBJ1-1	CASSEASRLSEAFF
TRBV6-4	.	TRBJ1-5	CASSALPRQPQHF
TRBV5-6	.	TRBJ1-1	CASSYGYSQMNTEAFF
TRBV11-2	.	TRBJ1-5	CASSLSLSTQPQHF
TRBV27	.	TRBJ1-6	CASSFDGTAEFYSPLHF
TRBV5-1	.	TRBJ2-1	CASITGTGEYNEQFF
TRBV2	.	TRBJ2-5	CASSEGGGVTQYF